Following are 5 T cell receptor beta chains from one sample sequenced in a study of blood T cell repertoires in COVID-19. Data came from immunoSEQ multiplex PCR; TCRdb stores just in-frame clones and leaves some out. There are 250,000 to 300,000 clones in the sample; about 87% occur only once, and over 3.5% lies in the top ten. Source material: peripheral blood. The receptors were sampled from a woman aged 40 to 49 with acute or convalescent COVID-19.

The rearrangement uses TRBV7-7 and TRBJ1-3; D unclear. V was pared by 5 bases and J by 4 bases, with 12 bases between. The germline gives CDR1 SSHAT, CDR2 FNYEAQ (reference sequence). The CDR3 contains 14 residues. CDR3 coding DNA: TGTGCCAGCAGCCCCCTAGCGTCCGGAAACACCATATATTTT. Translation gives CASSPLASGNTIYF.

The chain uses TRBV6-1 and TRBJ2-4; perhaps TRBD2 as D (5 bases). Germline lookup yields CDR1 MNHNS and CDR2 SASEGT. Trimming stripped 3 bases from V and 8 bases from J, with 23 bases between. This CDR3 spans 17 amino acids. CDR3 coding DNA: TGTGCCAGCAGTGATTCCCTGGCCGCGGGTCTGTGGGACATTCAGTACTTC. Translated: CASSDSLAAGLWDIQYF.

This chain links TRBV5-1 with TRBJ1-1, with 7 bases aligning to TRBD1. CDR1 and CDR2 from the germline V gene are SGHRS and YFSETQ. Losses at the gene ends were 6 bases for V and 1 base for J; bases not matched to a gene: 3. The CDR3 is made up of 13 amino acids. The CDR3 is CASNRDRNTEAFF. CDR3 nucleotide sequence: TGCGCCAGCAACAGGGACAGGAACACTGAAGCTTTCTTT. Using reference TRBV5-1 and TRBJ1-1 for the parts outside the CDR3, the full variable domain is KAGVTQTPRYLIKTRGQQVTLSCSPISGHRSVSWYQQTPGQGLQFLFEYFSETQRNKGNFPGRFSGRQFSNSRSEMNVSTLELGDSALYLCASNRDRNTEAFFGQGTRLTVV.

The rearrangement uses TRBV19 and TRBJ1-6, with D maybe TRBD1 (5 bases). The CDR3 is made up of 17 amino acids. CDR1 is LNHDA and CDR2 is SQIVND in the germline V gene (reference sequence). V shed 3 bases and J shed 14 bases, with 26 bases lying between them. The CDR3: CASSMPGVHPSLSALHF. Written as DNA, the CDR3 is TGTGCCAGTAGTATGCCGGGGGTTCACCCCTCCCTCTCCGCCCTCCACTTT.

The chain recombines TRBV11-2 with TRBJ2-7; tentative D call: TRBD2 (7 bases). Between the trimmed V and J ends, which lost 2 bases and 1 base, there was a span of 12 bases. The germline V gene encodes CDR1 SGHAT and CDR2 FQNNGV. The CDR3 has 15 amino acids. This CDR3 reads CASSLRGGGSYEQYV. As DNA, the CDR3 is TGTGCCAGCAGCTTAAGAGGGGGGGGTTCCTACGAGCAGTACGTC.